Listed below are T cell receptor beta chains from one sample, sequenced in a study of T cell repertoires in cytomegalovirus infection. These receptors' antigens are unknown. TCRdb itself ran the reads through MiXCR, one entry per CDR3 protein. The profile shows roughly 860,000 distinct CDR3 sequences, 32% of them singletons. This specimen was cultured CD8+ T cells from PBMCs, taken from culture after CMV antigen stimulation. All receptors come from a human donor in good health (CMV status not recorded). Some clones in this sample may be carry-over from other donors' samples. CDR3s leave out the opening cysteine and the closing phenylalanine or tryptophan.

>TRBJ2-2|TRBV4-3
ASSQDPGTGELF
>TRBJ1-1|TRBV19
ASTEGLRNTEAF
>TRBJ1-5|TRBV27
ASSPLGTGTRSNQPQH
>TRBJ1-1|TRBV6-5
ASSYEPVDTEAF
>TRBJ1-1|TRBV7-6
ASSLVPGTGSPGEAF
>TRBJ2-3|TRBV4-1
ASSQGTATSVPDTQY
>TRBJ2-3|TRBV24-1
ATSESEYADTQY
>TRBJ2-5|TRBV7-8
ASSLSMGQLETQY
>TRBJ2-3|TRBV12-3/TRBV12-4
ASSLAGAPPDTQY
>TRBJ2-7|TRBV14
ASSQRVAGLDEQY
>TRBJ2-1|TRBV3-1
ASSHLGQGAYEQF
>TRBJ2-2|TRBV6-5
ASSYSFYGGTGELF
>TRBJ1-3|TRBV7-8
ASSLATLDRSSGNTIY
>TRBJ2-3|TRBV18
ASSPLPGQESTDTQY
>TRBJ2-4|TRBV7-2
ASSLLRDWAKNIQY
>TRBJ2-4|TRBV5-1
ASSPGAGPDGIQY
>TRBJ2-1|TRBV12-3/TRBV12-4
ASSYWSREVNEQF
>TRBJ1-1|TRBV7-8
ASSHPNTEAF
>TRBJ2-2|TRBV6-5
ASSILPPGAPSGGDGELF
>TRBJ2-3|TRBV24-1
ATSDLIFDTQY
>TRBJ2-5|TRBV6-1
ASSGRADRGY
>TRBJ1-4|TRBV15
ATSREGDRVREKLF
>TRBJ1-4|TRBV25-1
ASSEQGLSEKLF
>TRBJ1-2|TRBV4-1
ASSQDRGAPIDGYT
>TRBJ2-3|TRBV27
ASSPTPYTDTQY
>TRBJ1-2|TRBV5-4
AGTQQGVYGYT
>TRBJ2-3|TRBV29-1
SVGSTDTQY
>TRBJ2-7|TRBV7-3
ASSLGGTGRESNYEQY
>TRBJ1-5|TRBV2
ASSAADPGQPQH
>TRBJ1-1|TRBV20-1
SARDRQLVTEAF
>TRBJ2-1|TRBV7-2
ASSTNTGPWVNEQF
>TRBJ2-7|TRBV7-9
TSIPRDSLDYEQY
>TRBJ1-3|TRBV5-1
ASSLSPGTVSGNTIY
>TRBJ2-1|TRBV7-2
ASTWDLVPGDEQF
>TRBJ1-1|TRBV7-6
ASHSEFPPTEAF
>TRBJ1-5|TRBV9
ASSAGQAGNQPQH
>TRBJ1-3|TRBV5-1
ASSYQKGSSGNTIY
>TRBJ1-4|TRBV29-1
SVLQGLTNEKLF
>TRBJ2-2|TRBV9
ASSGSLGGTNTGELF
>TRBJ2-5|TRBV7-9
ASSFERGGIETQY
>TRBJ2-1|TRBV7-6
ASSLAGGWYNEQF
>TRBJ1-5|TRBV27
ASSPQANQPQH
>TRBJ1-1|TRBV7-6
ASSWEGRGTEAF
>TRBJ2-7|TRBV4-1
ASSQELGTAYEQY
>TRBJ1-1|TRBV5-4
ASRGNRGMNTEAF
>TRBJ2-6|TRBV7-9
ASSHPQDYRPPDSGANVLT
>TRBJ1-2|TRBV6-2/TRBV6-3
ASSYRTTYSGYT
>TRBJ2-1|TRBV6-5
TSSYLAASSYNEQF
>TRBJ1-2|TRBV2
ASEQQGVDYGYT
>TRBJ1-2|TRBV6-6
ASREGGDYGYT
>TRBJ2-1|TRBV11-2
ASSSGTSRYNEQF
>TRBJ1-1|TRBV12-3/TRBV12-4
ASSFRTGGTEAF
>TRBJ2-6|TRBV14
ASSRPRRLSGANVLT
>TRBJ2-7|TRBV6-1
VSSTGTGLSSYEQY
>TRBJ2-5|TRBV5-5
ASSLRGQDLETQY
>TRBJ1-5|TRBV6-6
ASNVDRHGGGQPQH
>TRBJ1-4|TRBV7-9
ASRPPYFEKLF
>TRBJ2-3|TRBV7-9
ASTHTGDYTDTQY
>TRBJ2-2|TRBV28
VGSDGTANTGELF
>TRBJ1-1|TRBV27
ASIPYRGKKTEAF